Listed below are T cell receptor beta chains from one sample, sequenced in a study of regulatory T cells in long-lasting Graves disease. MiXCR, run by TCRdb on the multiplex PCR reads, gives a single entry per CDR3 protein. The sample has about 560,000 distinct CDR3 sequences, about 15% seen once; the top ten hold 9.5% to 15%. The same sample was also used in a study of T cells in Graves' hyperthyroidism and ophthalmopathy.

The sample here was peripheral blood mononuclear cells (PBMCs), taken at new diagnosis, from a patient treated with antithyroid drugs. All receptors derive from a man younger than 35 with Graves disease. CDR3s include the opening cysteine and the closing phenylalanine or tryptophan. Each record gives: CDR3 DNA, CDR3 protein, V gene, J gene, D gene, clone size. D genes are given only for firm matches. A row's size may be missing; if present it is once, few, many or a size class.

TGTGCCAGCAGTCCCCGGGACAGGGGCTACAATGAGCAGTTCTTC	CASSPRDRGYNEQFF	TRBV6-1	TRBJ2-1	TRBD1	few
TGTGCCAGCCGAAGTAATGAAGGTGCCGGGCCCGGGGAGCTGTTTTTT	CASRSNEGAGPGELFF	TRBV28	TRBJ2-2	.	few
TGTGCCAGCAGCTCCACGGACAGGGGATCCTACGAGCAGTACTTC	CASSSTDRGSYEQYF	TRBV7-8	TRBJ2-7	TRBD1	.
TGTGCCTGGAGTGTACTTCCGAATACGCAGTATTTT	CAWSVLPNTQYF	TRBV30	TRBJ2-3	.	.
TGTGCCAGCAGCTTAGAACTAGCGGGAGGGCCCTCAGAGACCCAGTACTTC	CASSLELAGGPSETQYF	TRBV7-2	TRBJ2-5	TRBD2	few
TGTGCCAGCAGCTTGGTACAGTCGAGCAATCAGCCCCAGCATTTT	CASSLVQSSNQPQHF	TRBV5-5	TRBJ1-5	.	.
TGTGCCAGCAGCTGGGGGGCTAGCGGCTCCTACGAGCAGTACTTC	CASSWGASGSYEQYF	TRBV7-8	TRBJ2-7	.	.
TGTGCCAGCAGTTACGCAGGGTCCCTCTCCTACGAGCAGTACTTC	CASSYAGSLSYEQYF	TRBV6-9	TRBJ2-7	.	many
TGTGCCTGGAGTAGGAGAGAATCACCCCTCCACTTT	CAWSRRESPLHF	TRBV30	TRBJ1-6	.	many
TGTGCCAGCACTACGGGACAGAGAACCTACGAGCAGTACTTC	CASTTGQRTYEQYF	TRBV12-3/TRBV12-4	TRBJ2-7	TRBD1	many
TGTGCCAGCGGGACAGATAGCAATCAGCCCCAGCATTTT	CASGTDSNQPQHF	TRBV2	TRBJ1-5	TRBD1	many
TGTGCCAGCAGCTCACGGACAGATAACACCGGGGAGCTGTTTTTT	CASSSRTDNTGELFF	TRBV9	TRBJ2-2	.	once
.	CASSWGQGNTETFF	TRBV6-5	TRBJ1-1	.	once
TGTGCCAGCAGCTTAGGGAGCGGCGAGCAGTACTTC	CASSLGSGEQYF	TRBV7-9	TRBJ2-7	.	many
TGTGCCAGCAGTGAAGGAGGCGGGGTGGGCAATCAGCCCCAGCATTTT	CASSEGGGVGNQPQHF	TRBV2	TRBJ1-5	.	many
TGTGCCAGCAGCTTTACCCTCCGAGAGGGTTCTGAAGCTTTCTTT	CASSFTLREGSEAFF	TRBV7-3	TRBJ1-1	.	many
TGCGCCAGCCGTCAGGGACTAAGAACCGGGGAGCTGTTTTTT	CASRQGLRTGELFF	TRBV5-1	TRBJ2-2	TRBD2	.
TGTGCCACCAGTGATTTGGCTTTCGGCAGGTCCGAGCAGTACTTC	CATSDLAFGRSEQYF	TRBV24-1	TRBJ2-7	.	.
TGTGCCAGCAGCTTTGGACTCTCCTACGAGCAGTACTTC	CASSFGLSYEQYF	TRBV5-6	TRBJ2-7	.	few
TGTGCCAGCAGTTATATAACGGACGTAGGAGCTGAAGCTTTCTTT	CASSYITDVGAEAFF	TRBV27	TRBJ1-1	.	many
TGCGCCAGCACCGGGTCCGGGGAGCTGTTTTTT	CASTGSGELFF	TRBV5-1	TRBJ2-2	.	few
TGTGCCAGCAGCGCTGGACAGGGCCCCTACGAGCAGTACTTC	CASSAGQGPYEQYF	TRBV11-2	TRBJ2-7	TRBD1	many
TGTGCCAGCATTCGATCCGGGGCTGGATCCGGGGAGCTGTTTTTT	CASIRSGAGSGELFF	TRBV6-2/TRBV6-3	TRBJ2-2	.	many
TGTGCCAGCAGCTTAGGAGGCAAAACGGCCAAGTTCTTC	CASSLGGKTAKFF	TRBV7-8	TRBJ2-1	.	.
TGTGCCAGCTCACCACCAAAGGGTGGGTCACCCCTCCACTTT	CASSPPKGGSPLHF	TRBV18	TRBJ1-6	.	many
TGTGCCACCAGTGATGGACCCACGGTGGCCTACAATGAGCAGTTCTTC	CATSDGPTVAYNEQFF	TRBV24-1	TRBJ2-1	.	.
TGCAGTGCTCGACTAGCCCCCTCCACAGATACGCAGTATTTT	CSARLAPSTDTQYF	TRBV20-1	TRBJ2-3	TRBD2	.
TGCAGCGTAGGTTCGGGACAGGGATCCTACGAGCAGTACTTC	CSVGSGQGSYEQYF	TRBV29-1	TRBJ2-7	TRBD1	many
TGTGCCTGGAGTCCCCCTAGCGGGAGGGCCACAGATACGCAGTATTTT	CAWSPPSGRATDTQYF	TRBV30	TRBJ2-3	TRBD2	.
TGCAGTGCTCAGACTGGTACTAATGACAATGAGCAGTTCTTC	CSAQTGTNDNEQFF	TRBV20-1	TRBJ2-1	.	many
TGTGCCAGCAGTTCGATGGCGGGACTAGCGGGTTACGAGCAGTACTTC	CASSSMAGLAGYEQYF	TRBV27	TRBJ2-7	TRBD2	.
TGTGCCAGCAGCCCTAAAGGTGGGGTTGGGCATCAGCCCCAGCATTTT	CASSPKGGVGHQPQHF	TRBV6-1	TRBJ1-5	.	many
TGTGCCAGCAGTATGATCGGGACTAGCGGGGTTTACAATGAGCAGTTCTTC	CASSMIGTSGVYNEQFF	TRBV27	TRBJ2-1	TRBD2	many
TGTGCCAGCAGCTCCTCTCTACTAGCGGGAGTACGGGAGCAGTTCTTC	CASSSSLLAGVREQFF	TRBV12-3/TRBV12-4	TRBJ2-1	TRBD2	many
TGTGCCAGCAGCTTCCGACTAGGGCGCTCCTACAATGAGCAGTTCTTC	CASSFRLGRSYNEQFF	TRBV6-2/TRBV6-3	TRBJ2-1	.	.
TGCGCCAGCACGGGCGGGGCGAGCTCCTACGAGCAGTACTTC	CASTGGASSYEQYF	TRBV5-1	TRBJ2-7	.	.
TGTGCCAGCGGGACAGGGGGCTGGGAGACCCAGTACTTC	CASGTGGWETQYF	TRBV14	TRBJ2-5	TRBD1	.
TGTGCCAGCAGCGTCCCCTCCTCCTACGAGCAGTACTTC	CASSVPSSYEQYF	TRBV6-1	TRBJ2-7	.	few
TGTGCCATCGGTCAGGATTTGAAGAACACTGAAGCTTTCTTT	CAIGQDLKNTEAFF	TRBV10-3	TRBJ1-1	.	many
TGTGCCAGCAACACACCGGGACAGTCCTACGAGCAGTACTTC	CASNTPGQSYEQYF	TRBV28	TRBJ2-7	TRBD1	.
TGTGCCAGCAGCGTACGGACAGGGGGGGGAGAGACCCAGTACTTC	CASSVRTGGGETQYF	TRBV9	TRBJ2-5	TRBD1	few
TGTGCCAGCAGTTTAACTAGCGGCCAATCCTACGAGCAGTACTTC	CASSLTSGQSYEQYF	TRBV27	TRBJ2-7	TRBD2	many
TGTGCCAGCAGGGTAACACAGAACACTGAAGCTTTCTTT	CASRVTQNTEAFF	TRBV2	TRBJ1-1	.	many
TGTGCCAGCAGCACCCCGAGGGGGGAGAGAGGGACTGAAGCTTTCTTT	CASSTPRGERGTEAFF	TRBV11-2	TRBJ1-1	.	many
TGTGCCACCCCACCTGTGGGAGGGCAAAATGAGCAGTTCTTC	CATPPVGGQNEQFF	TRBV7-8	TRBJ2-1	TRBD2	.
TGCAGTGCTGGACCCCCTAGCGGGAGGGCCCTCCACGAGCAGTACTTC	CSAGPPSGRALHEQYF	TRBV20-1	TRBJ2-7	TRBD2	.
TGTGCCAGCAGTAGATTACAGGGGGCAGACTACGAGCAGTACTTC	CASSRLQGADYEQYF	TRBV7-9	TRBJ2-7	TRBD1	few
TGCAGTGCTGCTACGACTAGCGGGAGAGCGAATGAGCAGTTCTTC	CSAATTSGRANEQFF	TRBV20-1	TRBJ2-1	TRBD2	few
TGTGCCAGTAGTCGGGGGGGGCAGGACACCGGGGAGCTGTTTTTT	CASSRGGQDTGELFF	TRBV19	TRBJ2-2	TRBD2	.
TGTGCCAGCAGTACCCCCGTTAACAGGGAGACCCAGTACTTC	CASSTPVNRETQYF	TRBV12-3/TRBV12-4	TRBJ2-5	.	many
TGTGCCAGCAGTGAATTAGATACGCAGTATTTT	CASSELDTQYF	TRBV2	TRBJ2-3	.	many
TGTGCCAGCAGTGAACAGGGAACAGATACGCAGTATTTT	CASSEQGTDTQYF	TRBV2	TRBJ2-3	.	many
TGTGCCAGCATCAACGGGAACCAGAACTCCTACGAGCAGTACTTC	CASINGNQNSYEQYF	TRBV6-1	TRBJ2-7	.	many
TGTGCCAGTAGTATCTACACAGGTGACGTGATACGGACTGAAGCTTTCTTT	CASSIYTGDVIRTEAFF	TRBV19	TRBJ1-1	.	few
TGTGCCAGTAGCCATCCCGACAGGGGTCTCGACGAGCAGTACTTC	CASSHPDRGLDEQYF	TRBV19	TRBJ2-7	TRBD1	few